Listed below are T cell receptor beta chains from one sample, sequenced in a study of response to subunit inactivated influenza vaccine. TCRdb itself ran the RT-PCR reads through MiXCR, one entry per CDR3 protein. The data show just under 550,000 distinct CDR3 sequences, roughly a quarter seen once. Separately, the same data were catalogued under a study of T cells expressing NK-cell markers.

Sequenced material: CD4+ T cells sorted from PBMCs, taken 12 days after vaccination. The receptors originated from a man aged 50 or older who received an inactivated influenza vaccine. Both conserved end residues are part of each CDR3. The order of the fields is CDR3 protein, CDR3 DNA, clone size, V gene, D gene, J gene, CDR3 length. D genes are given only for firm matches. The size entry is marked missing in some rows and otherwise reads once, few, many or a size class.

CDR3aa: CASSLFGGRGWYEQYF
CDR3nt: TGTGCCAGCAGTTTATTTGGCGGGAGAGGATGGTACGAGCAGTACTTC
abundance: -
v_gene: TRBV27
d_gene: TRBD2
j_gene: TRBJ2-7
len: 16

CDR3aa: CASSPQLAGNEQFF
CDR3nt: TGTGCCAGCTCACCACAGCTCGCGGGCAATGAGCAGTTCTTC
abundance: -
v_gene: TRBV18
d_gene: -
j_gene: TRBJ2-1
len: 14

CDR3aa: CSVETSGFDEQYF
CDR3nt: TGCAGCGTTGAAACTAGCGGGTTTGACGAGCAGTACTTC
abundance: -
v_gene: TRBV29-1
d_gene: TRBD2
j_gene: TRBJ2-7
len: 13

CDR3aa: CASGTSGREQFF
CDR3nt: TGTGCCAGCGGGACTAGCGGGAGGGAGCAGTTCTTC
abundance: few
v_gene: TRBV6-6
d_gene: TRBD2
j_gene: TRBJ2-1
len: 12

CDR3aa: CASSLLLRGTQYF
CDR3nt: TGTGCCAGCAGCCTCTTATTGCGGGGGACCCAGTACTTC
abundance: few
v_gene: TRBV6-1
d_gene: -
j_gene: TRBJ2-5
len: 13

CDR3aa: CATSRGSGGFGETQYF
CDR3nt: TGTGCCACCAGCAGAGGTAGCGGGGGTTTTGGGGAGACCCAGTACTTC
abundance: few
v_gene: TRBV15
d_gene: TRBD2
j_gene: TRBJ2-5
len: 16

CDR3aa: CASRPRVNTEAFF
CDR3nt: TGTGCCAGCAGGCCAAGGGTGAACACTGAAGCTTTCTTT
abundance: -
v_gene: TRBV7-2
d_gene: -
j_gene: TRBJ1-1
len: 13

CDR3aa: CASSHQGSSTDTQYF
CDR3nt: TGTGCCAGCAGCCACCAGGGTTCCAGCACAGATACGCAGTATTTT
abundance: -
v_gene: TRBV4-2
d_gene: -
j_gene: TRBJ2-3
len: 15

CDR3aa: CASASGGSQETQYF
CDR3nt: TGTGCCAGCGCGAGCGGGGGGTCTCAAGAGACCCAGTACTTC
abundance: -
v_gene: TRBV2
d_gene: TRBD2
j_gene: TRBJ2-5
len: 14

CDR3aa: CATSRERALLGETQYF
CDR3nt: TGTGCCACCAGCAGAGAGAGGGCCCTGCTTGGGGAGACCCAGTACTTC
abundance: -
v_gene: TRBV15
d_gene: -
j_gene: TRBJ2-5
len: 16

CDR3aa: CARGPGPPSYEQYF
CDR3nt: TGTGCCAGGGGCCCCGGGCCCCCCTCCTACGAGCAGTACTTC
abundance: -
v_gene: TRBV5-3
d_gene: -
j_gene: TRBJ2-7
len: 14

CDR3aa: CASSATSGRGTDTQYF
CDR3nt: TGTGCCAGCAGCGCGACTAGCGGGAGGGGCACAGATACGCAGTATTTT
abundance: -
v_gene: TRBV7-7
d_gene: TRBD2
j_gene: TRBJ2-3
len: 16

CDR3aa: CARSFQASSYEQYF
CDR3nt: TGTGCCAGAAGTTTCCAGGCTAGCTCCTACGAGCAGTACTTC
abundance: -
v_gene: TRBV28
d_gene: -
j_gene: TRBJ2-7
len: 14

CDR3aa: CASSSPGNDYNSPLHF
CDR3nt: TGTGCCAGCAGCTCCCCTGGGAACGATTATAATTCACCCCTCCACTTT
abundance: few
v_gene: TRBV7-9
d_gene: -
j_gene: TRBJ1-6
len: 16

CDR3aa: CSVSEQDFEQYF
CDR3nt: TGCAGCGTGTCGGAACAGGACTTCGAGCAGTACTTC
abundance: many
v_gene: TRBV29-1
d_gene: -
j_gene: TRBJ2-7
len: 12

CDR3aa: CASSDGRSSGNTIYF
CDR3nt: TGCGCCAGCAGCGACGGACGGTCCTCTGGAAACACCATATATTTT
abundance: few
v_gene: TRBV4-1
d_gene: -
j_gene: TRBJ1-3
len: 15